What follows are 26 T cell receptor beta chains derived from one specimen sequenced in a study of cytomegalovirus exposure and HLA in healthy donors. Both 60 Vbeta primers and 13 Jbeta primers went into the PCR. Assay: immunoSEQ multiplex PCR; the TCRdb copy retains only in-frame clones and omits some. The sample has approximately 130,000 clones, 80% seen once. The sequenced sample was PBMCs. All receptors come from a middle-aged woman in good health and CMV-seronegative.

CDR3 loop: CASSQRDRGNSGNTIYF. In nucleotides, the CDR3 is TGTGCCAGCAGCCAACGGGACAGGGGCAACTCTGGAAACACCATATATTTT. The chain joins TRBV4-2 to TRBJ1-3; 10 nucleotides line up with TRBD1. V dropped 2 bases and J dropped 0; count of bases not matched to a gene: 4. CDR1 and CDR2 from the germline V gene are LGHNA and YNFKEQ. The CDR3 has 17 residues.

A few counts support this clone. The CDR3 bases are TGTGCCAGCAGCACTGGACAGGGTGCTTATGAAAAACTGTTTTTT. Its protein product is CASSTGQGAYEKLFF. V gene TRBV5-6 combines with J gene TRBJ1-4, with 8 bases matching TRBD1. The CDR3 spans 15 residues. V lost 4 bases and J lost 6; bases outside the gene matches: 8. Germline V CDR1 and CDR2: SGHDT, YYEEEE.

J is TRBJ2-3 and V is TRBV5-4; TRBD2 aligns across 11 bases. Per the germline V gene, CDR1 is SGHNT and CDR2 is YYREEE (reference sequence). With V trimmed by 3 bases and J by 0 bases, 9 bases remained unmatched. The CDR3 runs to 18 residues. This CDR3 is CASSSGLAGLPSTDTQYF. The DNA for the CDR3 is TGTGCCAGCAGCTCCGGACTAGCGGGCCTCCCGAGCACAGATACGCAGTATTTT.

The chain is built from TRBV29-1 and TRBJ2-1; a possible D gene is TRBD2 (5 bases). The germline CDR1 and CDR2 sequences are SQVTM and ANQGSEA. The CDR3 contains 15 residues. The germline V and J ends were trimmed by 3 bases and 0 bases, with 12 bases remaining between them. The CDR3 is CSVDLGISSYNEQFF. The CDR3 nucleotides are TGCAGCGTTGATCTCGGGATCAGCTCCTACAATGAGCAGTTCTTC.

The chain links TRBV6-6 to TRBJ2-7, with D possibly TRBD1 on 6 matching bases. CDR1 is MNHNY and CDR2 is SVGAGI in the germline V gene (reference sequence). Trimming stripped 6 bases from V and 5 bases from J, with 17 bases between. This CDR3 contains 14 residues. CDR3 bases: TGTGCCAGCAGGGCCGGTCGGGACATGAACGAGCAGTACTTC. Encoded protein: CASRAGRDMNEQYF.

Turning to this clone: Distinct nucleotide sequences in the sample also encode this CDR3. This rearrangement joins TRBV5-1 to TRBJ1-1; D is undetermined. V shed 2 bases and J shed 1 base, with 6 bases lying between them. CDR1 is SGHRS, CDR2 YFSETQ, per germline. The CDR3 covers 13 residues. The CDR3 is CASSFAGNTEAFF. The DNA for the CDR3 is TGCGCCAGCAGCTTTGCGGGGAACACTGAAGCTTTCTTT.

The rearrangement links TRBV18 to TRBJ1-4; D perhaps matches TRBD1 (6 bases). The V and J ends lost 4 bases and 5 bases respectively, with 14 bases between them. This CDR3 is 15 amino acids long. Germline V CDR1 and CDR2: KGHSH, LQKENI. The CDR3 DNA reads TGTGCCAGCTCACGTGGGGGCAGGCCGAATGAAAAACTGTTTTTT. Residues: CASSRGGRPNEKLFF.

The chain employs TRBV28 and TRBJ1-5; D remains ambiguous. The germline CDR1 and CDR2 sequences are MDHEN and SYDVKM. V lost 7 bases and J 0 bases, leaving 16 bases between the germline ends. The CDR3 covers 16 residues. CDR3 region: CASTMVRFYSNQPQHF. The CDR3, as DNA: TGTGCCAGCACCATGGTTAGATTTTATAGCAATCAGCCCCAGCATTTT.

The CDR3 loop is CASRLEGWETQYF. CDR3 DNA sequence: TGTGCCAGCAGGCTGGAGGGGTGGGAGACCCAGTACTTC. The chain carries TRBV7-2 and TRBJ2-5; D possibly corresponds to TRBD2 (6 bases). The CDR3 spans 13 residues. The V and J ends lost 6 bases and 5 bases respectively, with 13 bases between them. The germline V gene has CDR1 SGHTA and CDR2 FQGNSA.

The rearrangement joins TRBV7-9 to TRBJ1-3; D call uncertain. The germline V and J ends were trimmed by 5 bases and 0 bases, with 11 bases remaining between them. The CDR3 consists of 15 residues. Germline V gives CDR1 SEHNR, CDR2 FQNEAQ (reference sequence). CDR3 nucleotides: TGTGCCAGCAGCCGTACGCGGATCTCTGGAAACACCATATATTTT. Residues: CASSRTRISGNTIYF.

The chain uses TRBV5-1 and TRBJ1-6; no clear D gene. CDR3 length: 14 amino acids. The V and J ends lost 4 bases and 6 bases respectively, with 11 bases between them. The V gene's germline CDR1 is SGHRS and CDR2 YFSETQ. CDR3 coding DNA: TGCGCCAGCAGCCCAGGATACGGTAATTCACCCCTCCACTTT. It yields the protein CASSPGYGNSPLHF.

This chain links TRBV2 with TRBJ1-6, with unresolved D. The germline gives CDR1 SNHLY, CDR2 FYNNEI. This CDR3 region has 15 residues. Trimming removed 6 bases from V and 2 bases from J, with 11 bases in between. CDR3: CASSEGEAYNSPLHF. CDR3 DNA sequence: TGTGCCAGCAGCGAGGGTGAGGCCTATAATTCACCCCTCCACTTT.

The genes are TRBV2 and TRBJ1-1; 8 positions match TRBD1. The CDR3 has 15 amino acids. Germline V lookup: CDR1 SNHLY, CDR2 FYNNEI. V gave up 7 bases and J gave up 2 bases; unmatched junction bases: 9. CDR3 DNA sequence: TGTGCCAGCATCCAAAGGGCAGGGGGCAACACTGAAGCTTTCTTT. This encodes CASIQRAGGNTEAFF.

The V gene is TRBV5-6, the J gene TRBJ2-7; tentative D call: TRBD1 (5 bases). Between the trimmed V and J ends, which lost 0 bases and 2 bases, there was a span of 9 bases. Germline lookup yields CDR1 SGHDT and CDR2 YYEEEE. The CDR3 is 14 amino acids. The CDR3 DNA sequence: TGTGCCAGCAGCTTGGACAGGACGGCCTACGAGCAGTACTTC. Its protein product is CASSLDRTAYEQYF.

This clone was seen once. The genes are TRBV4-3 and TRBJ1-1; the D is unclear. This CDR3 region has 16 residues. Trimming cost V 0 bases and J 3 bases, with 14 bases left between them. Germline V gene data show CDR1 as LGHNA and CDR2 as YSLEER. This CDR3 is CASSQERGLRDTEAFF. The CDR3 DNA reads as TGCGCCAGCAGCCAAGAGAGAGGCCTGAGGGACACTGAAGCTTTCTTT.

The V call is TRBV9, the J call TRBJ1-3, with D unclear. Trimming pared 7 bases from V and 2 bases from J, leaving 16 bases between. The germline gives CDR1 SGDLS, CDR2 YYNGEE. The CDR3 loop spans 15 amino acids. CDR3 loop: CASSPLRGAGNTIYF. Here the CDR3 DNA reads TGTGCCAGCTCCCCCCTGCGGGGTGCTGGAAACACCATATATTTT.

The CDR3 is CSATTSGAQETQYF. Here the CDR3 DNA reads TGCAGCGCCACGACTAGCGGGGCTCAAGAGACCCAGTACTTC. The V gene is TRBV29-1, the J gene TRBJ2-5; 11 nucleotides match TRBD2. Looked up from germline, CDR1 is SQVTM and CDR2 is ANQGSEA. Trimming cost V 7 bases and J 2 bases; bases outside gene matches: 6. The CDR3 runs 14 residues.

V usage is TRBV5-1 and J usage is TRBJ1-2; 9 positions agree with TRBD1. V was pared by 4 bases and J by 2 bases, with 3 bases of the junction left unmatched. This CDR3 spans 14 amino acids. Per germline, CDR1 SGHRS and CDR2 YFSETQ. The CDR3 loop reads CASSPDRGNYGYTF. DNA of the CDR3: TGCGCCAGCAGCCCCGACAGGGGGAACTATGGCTACACCTTC.

The chain couples TRBV13 to TRBJ2-1, with 10 nucleotides matching TRBD2. The CDR3 consists of 17 residues. Germline assignment: CDR1 PRHDT and CDR2 FYEKMQ (reference sequence). After removal of 1 base from V and 7 bases from J, the junction contained 10 bases not matched to a gene. This CDR3 reads CASSLDRAGGPGNEQFF. The CDR3 DNA sequence: TGTGCCAGCAGCTTAGATCGAGCGGGAGGGCCGGGGAATGAGCAGTTCTTC.

V and J are TRBV4-2 and TRBJ1-6, with D tentatively TRBD1 (5 bases). Trimming cost V 1 base and J 5 bases, with 9 bases left between them. Germline V gives CDR1 LGHNA, CDR2 YNFKEQ. The CDR3 has 15 amino acids. CDR3 sequence reads: CASSQVRQHNSPLHF. CDR3 coding DNA: TGTGCCAGCAGCCAAGTGCGACAGCATAATTCACCCCTCCACTTT.

The chain carries TRBV2 and TRBJ1-3, with D tentatively TRBD1 (6 bases). V was cut by 6 bases and J by 0 bases, with 12 bases left in between. The CDR3 runs to 15 residues. CDR1 and CDR2 from the germline V gene are SNHLY and FYNNEI. CDR3 loop: CASRVTGISGNTIYF. The CDR3 DNA follows: TGTGCCAGCAGGGTAACAGGGATCTCTGGAAACACCATATATTTT. Based on the CDR3 plus reference TRBV2 and TRBJ1-3, the full variable domain is EPEVTQTPSHQVTQMGQEVILRCVPISNHLYFYWYRQILGQKVEFLVSFYNNEISEKSEIFDDQFSVERPDGSNFTLKIRSTKLEDSAMYFCASRVTGISGNTIYFGEGSWLTVV.

The chain's CDR3 is CASSPGAGAFF. CDR3 sequence (DNA): TGTGCCAGCTCCCCCGGTGCGGGGGCTTTCTTT. The chain joins TRBV18 to TRBJ1-1; D not certain. Germline V gives CDR1 KGHSH, CDR2 LQKENI. V lost 6 bases to trimming and J lost 11 bases, with 13 bases between them. The length of the CDR3 is 11 residues.

The chain uses TRBV7-6 and TRBJ2-1; D unresolved. This CDR3 contains 15 residues. CDR1 and CDR2 from the germline V gene are SGHVS and FNYEAQ. Trimming stripped 1 base from V and 6 bases from J, with 13 bases between. DNA of the CDR3: TGTGCCAGCAGCTTAGAGCCGGGTCTTGTCAATGAGCAGTTCTTC. It specifies CASSLEPGLVNEQFF.

The rearrangement joins TRBV5-4 to TRBJ2-3, with D perhaps TRBD2 (7 bases). Germline V gene lookup returns CDR1 SGHNT and CDR2 YYREEE (reference sequence). V lost 2 bases and J 2 bases, leaving 12 bases between the germline ends. The CDR3 contains 15 residues. DNA for the CDR3: TGTGCCAGCAGCTTATCGGGGGGCATCACAGATACGCAGTATTTT. The encoded protein is CASSLSGGITDTQYF.

The chain employs TRBV5-6 and TRBJ2-5; the D gene is possibly TRBD1 (6 bases). The CDR3 spans 14 residues. V was clipped by 0 bases and J by 7 bases, with 13 bases between them. Germline values: CDR1 SGHDT, CDR2 YYEEEE. In DNA, the CDR3 is TGTGCCAGCAGCTTGGGCACAGGGCCACGGACCCAGTACTTC. Protein sequence: CASSLGTGPRTQYF.

This clone came up a few times. The chain joins TRBV4-3 to TRBJ1-1; D gene unclear. The V end lost 4 bases, the J end lost 5 bases, and 11 bases lay between the germline ends. This CDR3 contains 13 residues. The germline V gene encodes CDR1 LGHNA and CDR2 YSLEER. The CDR3 region has the DNA TGCGCCAGCAGCCCTCAGGTTTTGACTGAAGCTTTCTTT. It translates to CASSPQVLTEAFF.